These 20 T cell receptor beta chains originate from one sample sequenced in a study of T cell clonotyping in hematopoietic cell transplantation. The assay was immunoSEQ multiplex PCR, and TCRdb's table has in-frame clones only and misses some. This sample has about 4,300 clones; roughly 94% occur once, and the top ten carry approximately 5.4%. The source material was peripheral blood mononuclear cells, sampled 30 days after allogeneic stem cell transplant. These receptors all come from an older male patient who had an allogeneic stem cell transplant from an unrelated donor, so T cells may come from the graft donor. Some clones in this sample may be carry-over from other donors' samples.

The chain is built from TRBV14 and TRBJ2-3; the match to TRBD2 covers 11 bases. This CDR3 has 16 residues. CDR1 and CDR2 (germline): SGHDN, FVKESK. The V gene end was trimmed by 1 base and the J gene end by 0 bases; junction bases not matched to a gene: 0. For the CDR3, the DNA is TGTGCCAGCAGCCAAGGACTAGCGGGGAGCACAGATACGCAGTATTTT. Its protein product is CASSQGLAGSTDTQYF.

This chain uses TRBV7-6 with TRBJ1-2, with TRBD1 identical over 8 bases. After removal of 3 bases from V and 3 bases from J, the junction contained 6 bases not matched to a gene. CDR3 length: 15 amino acids. In germline, CDR1 is SGHVS, CDR2 FNYEAQ. The CDR3 loop is CASSFSTGGDYGYTF. In nucleotides, the CDR3 is TGTGCCAGCAGCTTCAGTACAGGGGGGGACTATGGCTACACCTTC.

The J gene is TRBJ2-3, the V gene TRBV5-1; D gene unclear. Trimming took 3 bases from V and 8 from J, leaving 10 bases between them. This CDR3 is 12 amino acids long. Germline CDR1 is SGHRS and CDR2 is YFSETQ. CDR3 nucleotide sequence: TGCGCCAGCAGCTCGGATGCGAGTACGCAGTATTTT. It yields the protein CASSSDASTQYF.

The table lists this clone with a count of one. The V and J genes are TRBV6-1 and TRBJ1-5; D gene uncertain. This CDR3 spans 10 amino acids. Germline V gives CDR1 MNHNS, CDR2 SASEGT. With 8 bases removed from V and 6 bases from J, the gap between germline ends came to 5 bases. CDR3 nucleotides: TGTGCCAGCTCCCTTCAGCCCCAGCATTTT. Amino acids: CASSLQPQHF.

The chain links TRBV4-3 to TRBJ2-7, with TRBD1 matching over 8 bases. This CDR3 has 16 residues. Trimming cost V 3 bases and J 3 bases; bases outside gene matches: 10. Germline lookup yields CDR1 LGHNA and CDR2 YSLEER. Here the CDR3 DNA reads TGCGCCAGCAGCCATGCGCGGACAGGGAGGAGCTACGAGCAGTACTTC. Translated, it gives CASSHARTGRSYEQYF.

The rearrangement links TRBV7-2 to TRBJ2-1, with D possibly called TRBD1 or TRBD2 (5 bases each). V was pared by 5 bases and J by 4 bases, with 12 bases between. Germline values: CDR1 SGHTA, CDR2 FQGNSA. CDR3 length: 14 residues. CDR3 loop: CASSPRDGYNEQFF. CDR3 coding DNA: TGTGCCAGCAGCCCACGGGACGGATACAATGAGCAGTTCTTC.

The CDR3 region is CASTAGYEQYF. CDR3 DNA sequence: TGTGCCAGCACCGCAGGGTACGAGCAGTACTTC. The rearrangement joins TRBV7-9 to TRBJ2-7; a possible D gene is TRBD1 (5 bases). The CDR3 length is 11 residues. Per germline, CDR1 SEHNR and CDR2 FQNEAQ (reference sequence). With 7 bases removed from V and 4 bases from J, the gap between germline ends came to 8 bases. The variable domain in full, completed from reference TRBV7-9 and TRBJ2-7, reads DTGVSQNPRHKITKRGQNVTFRCDPISEHNRLYWYRQTLGQGPEFLTYFQNEAQLEKSRLLSDRFSAERPKGSFSTLEIQRTEQGDSAMYLCASTAGYEQYFGPGTRLTVT.

This chain joins TRBV19 and TRBJ1-5; TRBD1 aligns across 10 bases. The V gene end was trimmed by 4 bases and the J gene end by 8 bases; junction bases not matched to a gene: 8. The CDR3 has 15 amino acids. Germline lookup yields CDR1 LNHDA and CDR2 SQIVND (reference sequence). The chain's CDR3 is CASSTSRTGGEPQHF. The CDR3 nucleotides read TGTGCCAGTAGTACATCTCGGACAGGGGGGGAGCCCCAGCATTTT.

The rearrangement links TRBV6-5 to TRBJ2-5; D unclear. This CDR3 is built from 12 residues. V was pared by 0 bases and J by 5 bases, with 4 bases between. CDR1 MNHEY and CDR2 SVGAGI come from the germline V gene. The CDR3 reads CASSYSAETQYF. The CDR3 bases are TGTGCCAGCAGTTACTCGGCGGAGACCCAGTACTTC.

The gene calls are TRBV19 and TRBJ2-7; 10 nucleotides align to TRBD1. The CDR3 sequence is 16 residues long. V shed 4 bases and J 3 bases; nucleotides not matched to a gene: 9. In germline, CDR1 is LNHDA, CDR2 SQIVND (reference sequence). CDR3 region: CASSTRGQGKDYEQYF. The CDR3 DNA follows: TGTGCCAGTAGTACCAGGGGACAGGGGAAGGACTACGAGCAGTACTTC.

The gene calls are TRBV27 and TRBJ2-3, with 12 bases aligning to TRBD2. V was clipped by 0 bases and J by 6 bases; unmatched bases: 10. CDR3 length equals 18 residues. Per germline, CDR1 MNHEY and CDR2 SMNVEV (reference sequence). CDR3 bases: TGTGCCAGCAGTTTATCGTACCCTAGCGGGAGGGCGGGGGATACGCAGTATTTT. It specifies CASSLSYPSGRAGDTQYF.

The chain combines TRBV7-8 with TRBJ2-5; D is perhaps TRBD2 (7 bases). V shed 1 base and J shed 5 bases, with 17 bases lying between them. This CDR3 is 16 amino acids long. CDR1 and CDR2 from the germline V gene are SGHVS and FQNEAQ. CDR3 sequence (DNA): TGTGCCAGCAGCTTAGTGGCGGGAGTAGGGGGGGAGACCCAGTACTTC. It is translated as CASSLVAGVGGETQYF. Full variable domain (outside the CDR3, taken from reference TRBV7-8 and TRBJ2-5): GAGVSQSPRYKVAKRGQDVALRCDPISGHVSLFWYQQALGQGPEFLTYFQNEAQLDKSGLPSDRFFAERPEGSVSTLKIQRTQQEDSAVYLCASSLVAGVGGETQYFGPGTRLLVL.

The chain combines TRBV7-3 with TRBJ1-1, with D tentatively TRBD1 (6 bases). The length of the CDR3 is 13 residues. Trimming removed 1 base at V and 8 bases at J, with 11 bases between. Germline lookup yields CDR1 SGHTA and CDR2 FQGTGA. The CDR3 loop is CASSLMGAGEAFF. CDR3 DNA: TGTGCCAGCAGCTTAATGGGGGCCGGGGAAGCTTTCTTT. Full variable domain (rest looked up from reference TRBV7-3 and TRBJ1-1): GAGVSQTPSNKVTEKGKYVELRCDPISGHTALYWYRQSLGQGPEFLIYFQGTGAADDSGLPNDRFFAVRPEGSVSTLKIQRTERGDSAVYLCASSLMGAGEAFFGQGTRLTVV.

This chain links TRBV5-1 with TRBJ2-7; D perhaps matches TRBD1 (5 bases). V lost 6 bases and J 1 base, leaving 11 bases between the germline ends. Germline loops: CDR1 SGHRS, CDR2 YFSETQ. There are 13 residues in the CDR3. The CDR3 DNA reads as TGCGCCAGCAATTCGGACAAGTCCTACGAGCAGTACTTC. It translates to CASNSDKSYEQYF.

The rearrangement links TRBV19 to TRBJ1-2; no reliable D call. The ends were cut back, 7 bases at V and 6 bases at J, with 15 bases in the middle. The germline gives CDR1 LNHDA, CDR2 SQIVND (reference sequence). The CDR3 spans 13 residues. CDR3 coding DNA: TGTGCCAGTACGGACGTGGCCCTAGATGGCTACACCTTC. Translation: CASTDVALDGYTF.

This rearrangement joins TRBV29-1 to TRBJ2-1; 10 nucleotides align to TRBD2. The CDR3 has 14 residues. The V segment lost 4 bases and the J segment 8 bases; nucleotides outside the gene matches: 8. The V gene's germline CDR1 is SQVTM and CDR2 ANQGSEA. The CDR3 nucleotides are TGCAGCGTTGTAAGGCTAGCGGGAGTCGATGAGCAGTTCTTC. This sequence encodes CSVVRLAGVDEQFF.

The rearrangement uses TRBV14 and TRBJ2-7; tentatively, D is TRBD1 (6 bases). From germline, CDR1 is SGHDN and CDR2 FVKESK. The V end lost 6 bases, the J end lost 3 bases, and 18 bases lay between the germline ends. This CDR3 spans 15 amino acids. CDR3 bases: TGTGCCAGCAGACCCGGGACATTCCACGTCTACGAGCAGTACTTC. It translates to CASRPGTFHVYEQYF.

The chain has TRBV29-1 and TRBJ2-1; unclear D gene. CDR1 is SQVTM and CDR2 is ANQGSEA in the germline V gene. The CDR3 spans 10 residues. The V end was cut by 1 base, the J end by 8 bases, with 3 bases between. The CDR3 protein is CSVEVHEQFF. Here the CDR3 DNA reads TGCAGCGTTGAAGTCCATGAGCAGTTCTTC.

This rearrangement joins TRBV6-1 to TRBJ2-7; 7 positions match TRBD2. Germline CDR1 MNHNS, CDR2 SASEGT. The CDR3 runs 16 residues. V was clipped by 2 bases and J by 7 bases; unmatched bases: 14. CDR3 coding DNA: TGTGCCAGCAGTGAACCCCGGCGGGAGACCCCTGGGGAGCAGTACTTC. Translated: CASSEPRRETPGEQYF.

This clone was counted a single time. The chain recombines TRBV4-1 with TRBJ2-1; D is undetermined. V was shortened by 2 bases and J by 7 bases, with 9 bases between the two germline ends. The CDR3 totals 13 residues. The germline V gene encodes CDR1 MGHRA and CDR2 YSYEKL. The CDR3 loop reads CASSQRVDNEQFF. Here the CDR3 DNA reads TGCGCCAGCAGCCAACGAGTCGATAATGAGCAGTTCTTC.